Below, 24 T cell receptor beta chains from the same sample are listed, as sequenced in a study of T cell responses to AZD1222 COVID-19 vaccine. The protocol was immunoSEQ multiplex PCR, while the TCRdb copy is restricted to in-frame clones and leaves out a portion. This sample has under 150,000 clones; over 85% occur once, and the top ten carry 5.5% to 6.5%. The specimen was peripheral blood, collected on day 0 of AZD1222 vaccination. The receptor source for this set is an adult in good health.

The rearrangement joins TRBV6-5 to TRBJ2-3; D unresolved. This CDR3 region has 14 residues. Germline CDR1 reads MNHEY; CDR2 reads SVGAGI. V lost 4 bases and J lost 1, with 9 bases in between. This CDR3 is CASSLWLGTDTQYF. CDR3 sequence (DNA): TGTGCCAGCAGTTTATGGCTAGGCACAGATACGCAGTATTTT.

The CDR3 region is CASSSRTGAGNTIYF. The CDR3 DNA reads as TGTGCCAGCAGCTCCCGGACAGGGGCTGGAAACACCATATATTTT. The chain is built from TRBV7-3 and TRBJ1-3, with 9 bases that match TRBD1. The J segment lost 2 bases and the V segment lost 4 bases, leaving 3 bases of the junction unmatched. Germline loops: CDR1 SGHTA, CDR2 FQGTGA. The CDR3 has 15 amino acids.

J is TRBJ1-2 and V is TRBV5-8; the match to TRBD1 covers 8 bases. CDR3 length equals 15 residues. V shed 4 bases and J 4 bases; nucleotides not matched to a gene: 9. Germline assignment: CDR1 SGHTS and CDR2 YDEGEE. In DNA, the CDR3 is TGTGCCAGCAGCCAACCGGGACAGGCGCGCTATGGCTACACCTTC. Amino acid sequence: CASSQPGQARYGYTF.

The chain joins TRBV11-1 to TRBJ2-7; no firm D call. This CDR3 contains 14 residues. CDR1 and CDR2 (germline): SGHAT, FQDESV (reference sequence). V lost 1 base and J 2 bases, leaving 9 bases between the germline ends. The CDR3 protein is CASSLGYSTYEQYF. DNA of the CDR3: TGTGCCAGCAGCTTAGGTTACAGTACCTACGAGCAGTACTTC.

V and J are TRBV4-3 and TRBJ2-3; 13 positions match TRBD2. V shed 3 bases, J shed 5 bases, and the junction held 8 bases outside the gene matches. The germline V gene encodes CDR1 LGHNA and CDR2 YSLEER. The CDR3 runs 17 residues. CDR3 nucleotides: TGCGCCAGCAGCCATGAAACTAGCGGGAGGGTGGGAGATACGCAGTATTTT. Amino acid sequence: CASSHETSGRVGDTQYF.

V and J are TRBV4-2 and TRBJ1-5; D remains unclear. Trimming shortened V by 0 bases and J by 4 bases, and 10 bases separated the two germline ends. The germline gives CDR1 LGHNA, CDR2 YNFKEQ. The length of the CDR3 is 15 residues. The chain's CDR3 is CASSQESWGNQPQHF. CDR3 sequence (DNA): TGTGCCAGCAGCCAAGAGTCCTGGGGAAATCAGCCCCAGCATTTT.

The V gene is TRBV9, the J gene TRBJ2-3; tentatively, D is TRBD2 (7 bases). The CDR3 length is 16 residues. Trimming removed 4 bases at V and 1 base at J, with 16 bases between. The germline V gene encodes CDR1 SGDLS and CDR2 YYNGEE. The CDR3 sequence is CASSPGEGRGTDTQYF. The CDR3 DNA is TGTGCCAGCAGCCCAGGGGAGGGTAGGGGCACAGATACGCAGTATTTT.

The CDR3 DNA reads as TGTGCCAGCAGTTTATTTCGGGTCACCGGGGAGCTGTTTTTT. It is translated as CASSLFRVTGELFF. The gene calls are TRBV27 and TRBJ2-2; D is unresolved. Deletions cut 1 base from V and 4 bases from J, with 7 bases between. The germline V gene encodes CDR1 MNHEY and CDR2 SMNVEV (reference sequence). This CDR3 spans 14 amino acids.

The chain recombines TRBV27 with TRBJ1-4, with TRBD1 identical over 7 bases. CDR1 is MNHEY and CDR2 is SMNVEV in the germline V gene (reference sequence). CDR3 length: 18 amino acids. V gave up 4 bases and J gave up 0 bases; unmatched junction bases: 11. CDR3 DNA: TGTGCCAGCAGTTACCACAGGGGTCTCGGGGCAACTAATGAAAAACTGTTTTTT. This sequence encodes CASSYHRGLGATNEKLFF.

The chain uses TRBV21-1 and TRBJ2-7; the table's D call TRBD1 went unverified against the DNA. TRBV21-1 is a listed pseudogene. This CDR3 is built from 17 residues. CDR3 sequence: CASSTGPGTEISYEQYF. The DNA for the CDR3 is TGTGCCAGCAGCACAGGGCCCGGGACAGAAATTTCCTACGAGCAGTACTTC.

The chain uses TRBV28 and TRBJ2-1; 7 bases line up with TRBD2. Germline CDR1 reads MDHEN; CDR2 reads SYDVKM. J gave up 9 bases and V 4 bases, and 12 bases lay outside the gene matches. The CDR3 extends over 15 amino acids. CDR3 bases: TGTGCCAGCAGTTCCGGGGCGGGAGAGGTGAGTGAGCAGTTCTTC. Translation gives CASSSGAGEVSEQFF.

The J gene is TRBJ2-3, the V gene TRBV2; either TRBD1 or TRBD2 may supply D (5 bases each). CDR3 length equals 16 residues. V lost 7 bases to trimming and J lost 0 bases, with 17 bases between them. CDR1 is SNHLY and CDR2 is FYNNEI in the germline V gene. CDR3 protein: CASKGPRGASTDTQYF. The CDR3 coding sequence is TGTGCCAGCAAGGGACCTCGGGGTGCTAGCACAGATACGCAGTATTTT.

The genes are TRBV2 and TRBJ1-1; D remains unclear. The V gene's germline CDR1 is SNHLY and CDR2 FYNNEI. V dropped 2 bases and J dropped 1 base, with 5 bases sitting between them. The CDR3 contains 13 residues. CDR3 amino acids: CASSERRNTEAFF. CDR3 nucleotide sequence: TGTGCCAGCAGTGAACGCAGGAACACTGAAGCTTTCTTT.

This chain joins TRBV6-1 and TRBJ1-1; TRBD1 matches 8 bases. The CDR3 sequence is 17 residues long. Germline assignment: CDR1 MNHNS and CDR2 SASEGT. V shed 3 bases and J 2 bases; nucleotides not matched to a gene: 11. Here the CDR3 reads CASSDRQGRPKNTEAFF. The CDR3 DNA sequence: TGTGCCAGCAGTGACAGACAGGGGCGGCCTAAAAACACTGAAGCTTTCTTT.

The V call is TRBV18, the J call TRBJ1-1; tentatively, D is TRBD1 (5 bases). Germline V gene data show CDR1 as KGHSH and CDR2 as LQKENI. V lost 3 bases, J lost 7 bases, and 21 bases lay in between. The CDR3 runs to 16 residues. This chain's CDR3 is CASSPLFPSRGVEAFF. The CDR3 nucleotides are TGTGCCAGCTCACCCCTCTTCCCGTCCCGGGGGGTTGAAGCTTTCTTT.

The V gene is TRBV21-1, the J gene TRBJ1-5; whether TRBD1, the table's D call, matches the DNA was not checked. TRBV21-1 has pseudogene status. This CDR3 has 17 residues. This CDR3 reads CASRPGTGKYSNQPQHF. For the CDR3, the DNA is TGTGCCAGCCGCCCCGGGACAGGGAAATATAGCAATCAGCCCCAGCATTTT.

J is TRBJ1-6 and V is TRBV5-1; the match to TRBD1 covers 8 bases. This CDR3 is built from 17 residues. CDR1 is SGHRS and CDR2 is YFSETQ in the germline V gene. The trim removed 0 bases at V and 7 bases at J, leaving 9 bases unmatched. CDR3 in amino acids: CASSLGPRGQANSPLHF. The CDR3 region has the DNA TGCGCCAGCAGCTTGGGTCCTAGGGGACAGGCAAATTCACCCCTCCACTTT.

The chain employs TRBV5-6 and TRBJ2-7; weak D call: TRBD1 (6 bases). This CDR3 is built from 16 residues. CDR1 and CDR2 from the germline V gene are SGHDT and YYEEEE. Trimming pared 2 bases from V and 6 bases from J, leaving 21 bases between. The CDR3 spells CASSFSSGDRVLEQYF. In DNA, the CDR3 is TGTGCCAGCAGCTTCAGTTCAGGGGACCGAGTTCTCGAGCAGTACTTC.

The chain couples TRBV7-9 to TRBJ2-1; D is perhaps TRBD1 or TRBD2 (5 bases each). Trimming took off 5 bases at V and 4 bases at J, with 12 bases between the two ends. The germline gives CDR1 SEHNR, CDR2 FQNEAQ (reference sequence). CDR3 length equals 14 residues. The CDR3: CASSAHGTYNEQFF. In DNA form, the CDR3 reads TGTGCCAGCAGCGCCCACGGGACGTACAATGAGCAGTTCTTC.

The chain employs TRBV9 and TRBJ2-5; 8 bases map to TRBD2. Germline V gene data show CDR1 as SGDLS and CDR2 as YYNGEE. The CDR3 length is 14 residues. J lost 3 bases, V lost 1 base, and 2 bases had no gene match. CDR3 in DNA: TGTGCCAGCAGCGTATCCGGGAGGGAAGAGACCCAGTACTTC. Translating it yields CASSVSGREETQYF.

The chain couples TRBV24-1 to TRBJ2-5, with 8 bases aligning to TRBD1. V lost 4 bases and J lost 4; bases outside the gene matches: 7. Per germline, CDR1 KGHDR and CDR2 SFDVKD. The CDR3 length is 15 residues. The CDR3 coding sequence is TGTGCCACCAGTGAACCTACACAGGGGGGAGAGACCCAGTACTTC. It specifies CATSEPTQGGETQYF.

The chain carries TRBV5-6 and TRBJ1-2; D may be TRBD1 (5 bases). The CDR3 sequence is 15 residues long. The germline V gene encodes CDR1 SGHDT and CDR2 YYEEEE. Trimming removed 0 bases from V and 3 bases from J, with 12 bases in between. Here the CDR3 DNA reads TGTGCCAGCAGCTTGGGCGTCAGGGATTACTATGGCTACACCTTC. This gives the protein CASSLGVRDYYGYTF.

The chain couples TRBV19 to TRBJ2-5; either TRBD1 or TRBD2 may fit D (6 bases each). Germline V gives CDR1 LNHDA, CDR2 SQIVND (reference sequence). Trimming pared 7 bases from V and 2 bases from J, leaving 17 bases between. This CDR3 is built from 15 residues. CDR3 region: CASTETRDIQETQYF. CDR3 nucleotides: TGTGCCAGTACCGAGACGCGGGACATTCAAGAGACCCAGTACTTC.

The chain has TRBV30 and TRBJ1-5; TRBD1 matches 8 bases. CDR3 length: 14 residues. With 1 base clipped from V and 5 bases from J, the junction kept 4 bases outside the gene matches. Germline V CDR1 and CDR2: GTSNPN, SVGIG (reference sequence). DNA of the CDR3: TGTGCCTGGAGTGGGGGGACAGGTGATCAGCCCCAGCATTTT. The encoded protein is CAWSGGTGDQPQHF.